A selection of T cell receptor beta chains follows, all from one sample in a study of blood T cell repertoires in COVID-19. The table came from immunoSEQ multiplex PCR; TCRdb's copy has only in-frame clones and leaves some out. The repertoire includes approximately 130,000 clones, 88% of them detected once, and 1.5% to 1.9% sits in the top ten. Sequenced sample: peripheral blood. Source of these receptors: a human donor in a cohort sampled during active COVID-19. The CDR3 runs from the conserved cysteine through the conserved F or W. A D gene is named only where the DNA matches it firmly. Only some rows state a clone size, as once, few, many or a class for expanded clones.

d_gene: TRBD1
j_gene: TRBJ2-7
abundance: once
v_gene: TRBV5-1
CDR3nt: TGCGCCAGCAGCCCCCCCTTGGGGGACAGTAACTACGAGCAGTACTTC
CDR3aa: CASSPPLGDSNYEQYF

d_gene: NA
j_gene: TRBJ1-6
abundance: NA
v_gene: TRBV5-1
CDR3nt: TGCGCCAGCAGGAAGGAGGCCTATAATTCACCCCTCCACTTT
CDR3aa: CASRKEAYNSPLHF

d_gene: NA
j_gene: TRBJ2-7
abundance: few
v_gene: TRBV6-6
CDR3nt: TGTGCCAGCAGTTACTCGATAGCCTACGAGCAGTACTTC
CDR3aa: CASSYSIAYEQYF

d_gene: NA
j_gene: TRBJ2-4
abundance: few
v_gene: TRBV2
CDR3nt: TGTGCCAGCAGTGATGGTAGGAGAAACATTCAGTACTTC
CDR3aa: CASSDGRRNIQYF

d_gene: NA
j_gene: TRBJ2-7
abundance: NA
v_gene: TRBV11-2
CDR3nt: TGTGCCAGCAGCTTGGTGTGGGGGGTCCACGAGCAGTACTTC
CDR3aa: CASSLVWGVHEQYF

d_gene: NA
j_gene: TRBJ1-5
abundance: NA
v_gene: TRBV27
CDR3nt: TGTGCCAGCAGTTTAGGTGCGAGAAATCAGCCCCAGCATTTT
CDR3aa: CASSLGARNQPQHF

d_gene: TRBD1
j_gene: TRBJ2-7
abundance: NA
v_gene: TRBV19
CDR3nt: TGTGCCAGTATAATCACCGGGACAGGGGGTGACGGCGAGCAGTACTTC
CDR3aa: CASIITGTGGDGEQYF

d_gene: TRBD2
j_gene: TRBJ2-7
abundance: NA
v_gene: TRBV5-1
CDR3nt: TGCGCCAGCAGCTTGGCGGAGCGGGAGTGGTACGAGCAGTACTTC
CDR3aa: CASSLAEREWYEQYF

d_gene: NA
j_gene: TRBJ2-2
abundance: NA
v_gene: TRBV11-2
CDR3nt: TGTGCCAGCAGCTTAACCCAGGATCTTCGGACCGGGGAGCTGTTTTTT
CDR3aa: CASSLTQDLRTGELFF

d_gene: NA
j_gene: TRBJ1-1
abundance: NA
v_gene: TRBV3-1/TRBV3-2
CDR3nt: TGTGCCAGCACCCAGGGGAGTGAAGCTTTCTTT
CDR3aa: CASTQGSEAFF

d_gene: NA
j_gene: TRBJ1-5
abundance: NA
v_gene: TRBV4-1
CDR3nt: TGCGCCAGCAGCCAAGCTTATAGCAATCAGCCCCAGCATTTT
CDR3aa: CASSQAYSNQPQHF

d_gene: TRBD1
j_gene: TRBJ1-2
abundance: NA
v_gene: TRBV14
CDR3nt: TGTGCCAGCAGCCAAGTGGGCAGGACAGGGGACGGGTATGGCTACACCTTC
CDR3aa: CASSQVGRTGDGYGYTF

d_gene: TRBD1
j_gene: TRBJ1-6
abundance: NA
v_gene: TRBV12-5
CDR3nt: TGTGCTAGTGGTTTGGTACGGGGGAAAAAGGACAGGGCCGACCTCGAGGGTTCACCCCTCCACTTT
CDR3aa: CASGLVRGKKDRADLEGSPLHF

d_gene: TRBD2
j_gene: TRBJ2-1
abundance: NA
v_gene: TRBV12-3/TRBV12-4
CDR3nt: TGTGCCAGCGGACTAGCGGGGGGGCTTGAGCAGTTCTTC
CDR3aa: CASGLAGGLEQFF

d_gene: TRBD1
j_gene: TRBJ2-7
abundance: NA
v_gene: TRBV7-2
CDR3nt: TGTGCCAGCAGCTTAGATTTACAGGGGTACTACGAGCAGTACTTC
CDR3aa: CASSLDLQGYYEQYF

d_gene: NA
j_gene: TRBJ2-3
abundance: NA
v_gene: TRBV2
CDR3nt: TGTGCCAGCAGCGGGCTTGGGCGGACTAGCACAGATACGCAGTATTTT
CDR3aa: CASSGLGRTSTDTQYF

d_gene: TRBD2
j_gene: TRBJ2-3
abundance: NA
v_gene: TRBV28
CDR3nt: TGTGCCAGCAGTTACGGACTAGCGGGAGCAGATACGCAGTATTTT
CDR3aa: CASSYGLAGADTQYF

d_gene: TRBD2
j_gene: TRBJ2-1
abundance: NA
v_gene: TRBV5-4
CDR3nt: TGTGCCAGCAGCTTGGGAACTAGCGGGGGATACTACAATGAGCAGTTCTTC
CDR3aa: CASSLGTSGGYYNEQFF

d_gene: TRBD2
j_gene: TRBJ2-7
abundance: NA
v_gene: TRBV4-2
CDR3nt: TGTGCCAGCAGCCAAATCGCGGGGGGCGCCTACGAGCAGTACTTC
CDR3aa: CASSQIAGGAYEQYF

d_gene: TRBD1
j_gene: TRBJ2-3
abundance: NA
v_gene: TRBV2
CDR3nt: TGTGCCAGCAGCGGGCTGGACAGGGAAACTAGCTTCACAGATACGCAGTATTTT
CDR3aa: CASSGLDRETSFTDTQYF

d_gene: NA
j_gene: TRBJ1-2
abundance: few
v_gene: TRBV2
CDR3nt: TGTGCCAGCAGTGTGGACAGTTCCTCGGAGGGCTACACCTTC
CDR3aa: CASSVDSSSEGYTF

d_gene: NA
j_gene: TRBJ2-5
abundance: NA
v_gene: TRBV7-2
CDR3nt: TGTGCCAGCAGCTTAGTTACTAGCGAGACCCAGTACTTC
CDR3aa: CASSLVTSETQYF

d_gene: TRBD2
j_gene: TRBJ2-1
abundance: NA
v_gene: TRBV9
CDR3nt: TGTGCCAGCAGCCCTAGCGGGACCGTCACCAAGCAGTTCTTC
CDR3aa: CASSPSGTVTKQFF

d_gene: TRBD2
j_gene: TRBJ2-1
abundance: few
v_gene: TRBV7-7
CDR3nt: TGTGCTAGCAGCTTAACCGGGACTAGTAGTCCCGATGAGCAGTTCTTC
CDR3aa: CASSLTGTSSPDEQFF

d_gene: NA
j_gene: TRBJ2-1
abundance: NA
v_gene: TRBV20-1
CDR3nt: TGCAGTGCTAGTGGTAGCGGCAGCCCCCTCTCCTACAATGAGCAGTTCTTC
CDR3aa: CSASGSGSPLSYNEQFF

d_gene: TRBD2
j_gene: TRBJ2-7
abundance: NA
v_gene: TRBV27
CDR3nt: TGTGCCAGCAGTTCCCCGAGCGGGGGGGCCTACGAGCAGTACTTC
CDR3aa: CASSSPSGGAYEQYF

d_gene: TRBD1
j_gene: TRBJ2-7
abundance: NA
v_gene: TRBV5-8
CDR3nt: TGTGCCAGCAGCTTGAACGACAGGGGTGATTTCTACGAGCAGTACTTC
CDR3aa: CASSLNDRGDFYEQYF

d_gene: NA
j_gene: TRBJ1-1
abundance: NA
v_gene: TRBV15
CDR3nt: TGTGCCACCAGCAAGAGTTCAGGGTCCACTGAAGCTTTCTTT
CDR3aa: CATSKSSGSTEAFF

d_gene: TRBD1
j_gene: TRBJ1-2
abundance: NA
v_gene: TRBV7-9
CDR3nt: TGTGCCAGCCAAGACAGGGGCGGGGGCCTCTATGGCTACACCTTC
CDR3aa: CASQDRGGGLYGYTF